Below, 3 T cell receptor beta chains from the same sample are listed, as sequenced in a study of shared clonotypes between healthy human individuals. Some clones are missing from TCRdb's copy, which holds only in-frame ones; the method was immunoSEQ multiplex PCR. This table holds roughly 2.2 million clones, more than 85% found once. Sequenced input: naive CD4+ T cells from PBMCs. The subset here: CD45RA+ positively selected. Receptor source: a young man in good health. Some clones in this sample may be carry-over from other donors' samples.

This rearrangement joins TRBV4-1 to TRBJ2-5; TRBD1 aligns across 8 bases. Germline CDR1 reads MGHRA; CDR2 reads YSYEKL. This CDR3 has 16 residues. The J segment lost 5 bases and the V segment lost 1 base, leaving 9 bases of the junction unmatched. The CDR3 sequence: CASSQGVAGGSETQYF. CDR3 nucleotides: TGCGCCAGCAGCCAAGGGGTTGCAGGGGGCAGTGAGACCCAGTACTTC.

This sequence joins TRBV18 and TRBJ1-2; perhaps TRBD1 as D (6 bases). This CDR3 region has 15 residues. V lost 3 bases and J 4 bases, leaving 15 bases between the germline ends. In germline, CDR1 is KGHSH, CDR2 LQKENI. In DNA, the CDR3 is TGTGCCAGCTCACCTGGCGGGGGGCCTGTCTATGGCTACACCTTC. Its translation: CASSPGGGPVYGYTF.

This sequence joins TRBV4-3 and TRBJ1-2; perhaps TRBD1 as D (5 bases). The V and J ends lost 1 base and 8 bases respectively, with 17 bases between them. CDR3 length: 15 residues. Germline lookup yields CDR1 LGHNA and CDR2 YSLEER. CDR3 sequence reads: CASSQAGAIGAGYTF. For the CDR3, the DNA is TGCGCCAGCAGCCAAGCCGGGGCCATTGGGGCCGGCTACACCTTC.